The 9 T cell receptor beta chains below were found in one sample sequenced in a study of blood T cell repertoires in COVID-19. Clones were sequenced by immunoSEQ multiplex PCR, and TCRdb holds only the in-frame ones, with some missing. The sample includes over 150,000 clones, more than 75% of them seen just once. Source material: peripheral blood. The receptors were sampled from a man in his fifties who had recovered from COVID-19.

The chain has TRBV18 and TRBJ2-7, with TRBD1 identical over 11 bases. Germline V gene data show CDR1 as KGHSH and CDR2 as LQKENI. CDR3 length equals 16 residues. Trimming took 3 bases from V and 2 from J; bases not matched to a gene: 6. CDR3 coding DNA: TGTGCCAGCTCACCTATACGGACAGGGGGCACCTACGAGCAGTACTTC. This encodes CASSPIRTGGTYEQYF.

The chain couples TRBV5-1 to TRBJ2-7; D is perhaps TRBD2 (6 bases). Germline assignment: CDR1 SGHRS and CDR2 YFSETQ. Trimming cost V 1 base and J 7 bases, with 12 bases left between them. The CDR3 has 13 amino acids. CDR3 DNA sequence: TGCGCCAGCAGCTTGCCAGCGGGTCAAGAGCAGTACTTC. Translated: CASSLPAGQEQYF.

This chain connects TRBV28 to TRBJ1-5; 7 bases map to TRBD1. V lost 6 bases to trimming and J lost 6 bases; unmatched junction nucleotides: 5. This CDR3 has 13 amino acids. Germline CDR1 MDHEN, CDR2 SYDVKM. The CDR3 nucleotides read TGTGCCAGCAGCCCGACAGGGTTTCAGCCCCAGCATTTT. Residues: CASSPTGFQPQHF.

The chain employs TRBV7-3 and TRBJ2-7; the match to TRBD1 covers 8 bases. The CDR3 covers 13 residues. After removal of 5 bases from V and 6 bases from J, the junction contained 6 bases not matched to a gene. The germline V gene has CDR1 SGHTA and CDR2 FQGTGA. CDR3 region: CASSLGQGTEQYF. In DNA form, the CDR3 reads TGTGCCAGCAGCCTAGGACAGGGTACCGAGCAGTACTTC.

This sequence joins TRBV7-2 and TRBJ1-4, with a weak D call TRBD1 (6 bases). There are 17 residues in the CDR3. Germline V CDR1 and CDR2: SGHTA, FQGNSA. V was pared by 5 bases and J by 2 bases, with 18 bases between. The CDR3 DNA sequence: TGTGCCAGCAGCCTGCCGTCGGGGGGCCTCACTAATGAAAAACTGTTTTTT. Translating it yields CASSLPSGGLTNEKLFF.

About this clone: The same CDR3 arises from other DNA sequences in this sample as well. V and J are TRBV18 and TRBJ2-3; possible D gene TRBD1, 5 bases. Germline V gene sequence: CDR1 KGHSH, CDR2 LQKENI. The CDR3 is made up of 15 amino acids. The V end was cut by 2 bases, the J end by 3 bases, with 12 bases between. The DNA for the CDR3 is TGTGCCAGCTCACCAGGGCAGGGTGGGACAGATACGCAGTATTTT. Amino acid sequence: CASSPGQGGTDTQYF.

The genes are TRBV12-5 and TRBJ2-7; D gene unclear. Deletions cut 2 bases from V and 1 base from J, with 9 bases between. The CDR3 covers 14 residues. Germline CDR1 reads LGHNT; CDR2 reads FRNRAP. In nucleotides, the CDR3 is TGTGCTAGTGGTTTGAGCTCAATATCCTACGAGCAGTACTTC. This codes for CASGLSSISYEQYF.

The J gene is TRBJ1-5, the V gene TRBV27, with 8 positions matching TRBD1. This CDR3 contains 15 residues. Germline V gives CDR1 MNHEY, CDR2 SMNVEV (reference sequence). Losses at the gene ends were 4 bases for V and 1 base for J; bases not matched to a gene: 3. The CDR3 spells CASSSTGASNQPQHF. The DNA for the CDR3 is TGTGCCAGCAGTTCGACAGGGGCGAGCAATCAGCCCCAGCATTTT.

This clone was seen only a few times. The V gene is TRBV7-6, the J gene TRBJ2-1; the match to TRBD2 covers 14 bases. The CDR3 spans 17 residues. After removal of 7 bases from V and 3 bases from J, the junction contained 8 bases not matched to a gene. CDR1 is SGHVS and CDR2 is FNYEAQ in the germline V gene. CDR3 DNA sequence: TGTGCCAGCACCATGGGGACTAGCGGGGGATTCTACAATGAGCAGTTCTTC. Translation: CASTMGTSGGFYNEQFF. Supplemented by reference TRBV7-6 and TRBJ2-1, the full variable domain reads GAGVSQSPRYKVTKRGQDVALRCDPISGHVSLYWYRQALGQGPEFLTYFNYEAQQDKSGLPNDRFSAERPEGSISTLTIQRTEQRDSAMYRCASTMGTSGGFYNEQFFGPGTRLTVL.